Ten or more counts support the clone carrying this T cell receptor (beta chain). Template material for amplifying TCR beta CDR3 regions consisted of RNA transcripts. A set of HTBI primers served as the primers for a first-round RT-PCR of the TCR CDR3. From the multiplex PCR reads, TCRdb called clonotypes with MiXCR, one entry per CDR3 protein. The sample contains around 350,000 distinct CDR3 sequences, less than 20% of which appear only once. Newly diagnosed hyperthyroidism, duration under 2 months, in patients aged 18 to 65. V shed 0 bases and J shed 0 bases, with 9 bases lying between them. The CDR3 contains 15 residues. The germline CDR1 and CDR2 sequences are KGHSH and LQKENI. The data were obtained in a study of T cells in Graves' hyperthyroidism and ophthalmopathy.

Source material: blood. The sequence derives from a woman aged 18-29 years with Graves' hyperthyroidism that later progressed to Graves' ophthalmopathy. This rearrangement joins TRBV18 to TRBJ2-7; unclear D gene. The CDR3 DNA follows: TGTGCCAGCTCACCACCGTCAGGTTACTCCTACGAGCAGTACTTC. The encoded protein is CASSPPSGYSYEQYF. Together with reference TRBV18 and TRBJ2-7, the CDR3 gives the full variable domain: NAGVMQNPRHLVRRRGQEARLRCSPMKGHSHVYWYRQLPEEGLKFMVYLQKENIIDESGMPKERFSAEFPKEGPSILRIQQVVRGDSAAYFCASSPPSGYSYEQYFGPGTRLTVT.